The clone carrying this T cell receptor (beta chain) showed up just a few times. The sample originates from a study of T-cell reconstitution after alpha-beta-depleted transplantation in children. This CDR3 is built from 13 residues. Trimming took 8 bases from V and 4 from J, leaving 14 bases between them. CDR1 is MGHDK and CDR2 is SYGVNS in the germline V gene. The library targeted TCRbeta and was prepared with unique molecular identifiers. TCRdb reanalysed the PCR reads using MiXCR and keeps one entry per CDR3 protein. This repertoire shows about 200,000 distinct CDR3 sequences, approximately 8% found once; its top ten account for 35%.

The receptor's source is a male patient aged 2-9 years who had a stem cell transplant for acute myeloid leukemia, so the T cells may come from the graft donor. Sequenced material: PBMCs, mostly from graft donor cells, taken 360 days after TCRalphabeta/CD19-depleted stem cell transplant. The chain links TRBV25-1 to TRBJ1-2, with D unclear. The CDR3 reads CASGERGGYGYTF. CDR3 bases: TGTGCCAGCGGAGAGAGAGGTGGCTATGGCTACACCTTC.